The TCR beta chain described here comes from a study of blood T cells in healthy people across ages. This clonotype has more than one count but fewer than ten. No antigen is known for it. It was with a sample-barcoded 5' primer and a J-beta primer mix that a second PCR of roughly 6 to 12 cycles was run. One entry per CDR3 protein results from TCRdb running MiXCR on the 5' RACE reads. The profile covers around 870,000 distinct CDR3 sequences, with around 28% appearing a single time and roughly a sixth taken by the ten largest. The study, taken as a whole, reports: Diversity was estimated from one million T cells, and these estimates were considered underestimates.

The CDR3 is 18 amino acids. Germline V CDR1 and CDR2: SGHRS, YFSETQ. Deletions cut 4 bases from V and 0 bases from J, with 20 bases between. Sequenced material: blood. V is TRBV5-1 and J is TRBJ1-5; the D gene is possibly TRBD1 (6 bases). The sequence was collected from a woman aged 80 or older in good health. CDR3 DNA: TGCGCCAGCAGCCCTTACAGGGACCCTCAATATAGCAATCAGCCCCAGCATTTT. It yields the protein CASSPYRDPQYSNQPQHF.